The 16 T cell receptor beta chains below all came from one sample that was sequenced in a study of blood T cells in healthy people across ages. A second about 6 to 11 cycle PCR used barcoded and J-beta primers. Via MiXCR, TCRdb re-called the 5' RACE reads, giving one row per CDR3 protein. This sample has over 500,000 distinct CDR3 sequences, with roughly half found just once. Sequenced sample: blood. The receptor source for this set is a woman older than 75 in good health.

The chain has TRBV7-9 and TRBJ2-1; 8 bases line up with TRBD2. Germline V gene lookup returns CDR1 SEHNR and CDR2 FQNEAQ (reference sequence). With 5 bases clipped from V and 2 bases from J, the junction kept 5 bases outside the gene matches. The CDR3 consists of 15 residues. The CDR3 loop reads CASSHSGAAYNEQFF. The CDR3 DNA follows: TGTGCCAGCAGCCATAGCGGGGCTGCCTACAATGAGCAGTTCTTC.

Turning to this clonotype: A much larger clone differs from this one at a single base, so this may be a read error. The chain recombines TRBV10-2 with TRBJ2-5; the D gene is possibly TRBD2 (5 bases). CDR1 WSHSY and CDR2 SAAADI come from the germline V gene. This CDR3 has 13 residues. Trimming removed 3 bases from V and 12 bases from J, with 17 bases in between. The DNA of the CDR3 is TGCGCCAGCAGTGATCTAGCCCTGGGTTCGGAGTACTTC. It specifies CASSDLALGSEYF.

This clonotype was seen ten or more times. This rearrangement joins TRBV7-2 to TRBJ2-1, with 12 positions matching TRBD2. The CDR3 has 15 residues. The V gene's germline CDR1 is SGHTA and CDR2 FQGNSA. The V and J ends lost 1 base and 9 bases, in that order; junction bases with no gene match: 4. CDR3 in amino acids: CASSLDLAGGGEQFF. The CDR3 coding sequence is TGTGCCAGCAGCTTAGACCTAGCGGGGGGGGGTGAGCAGTTCTTC.

In this sample, this clonotype turned up many times. The gene calls are TRBV3-1 and TRBJ1-1; no firm D call. CDR3 length: 13 amino acids. V shed 1 base and J shed 1 base, with 4 bases lying between them. CDR1 is LGHDT, CDR2 YNNKEL, per germline (reference sequence). CDR3 in DNA: TGTGCCAGCAGCCAAGGGGAGAACACTGAAGCTTTCTTT. Its translation is CASSQGENTEAFF.

V is TRBV7-9 and J is TRBJ2-7; TRBD1 matches 12 bases. V dropped 5 bases and J dropped 5; count of bases not matched to a gene: 7. CDR1 is SEHNR and CDR2 is FQNEAQ in the germline V gene (reference sequence). This CDR3 has 15 amino acids. CDR3 sequence reads: CASSLGQGAFHEQYF. CDR3 DNA: TGTGCCAGCAGCCTGGGACAGGGGGCGTTCCACGAGCAGTACTTC. Full variable domain (remainder filled in from reference TRBV7-9 and TRBJ2-7): DTGVSQNPRHKITKRGQNVTFRCDPISEHNRLYWYRQTLGQGPEFLTYFQNEAQLEKSRLLSDRFSAERPKGSFSTLEIQRTEQGDSAMYLCASSLGQGAFHEQYFGPGTRLTVT.

This clonotype has a count of ten or more. This chain connects TRBV28 to TRBJ2-7; 9 nucleotides line up with TRBD2. V shed 4 bases, J shed 3 bases, and the junction held 13 bases outside the gene matches. Looked up from germline, CDR1 is MDHEN and CDR2 is SYDVKM. This CDR3 has 17 residues. CDR3 region: CASSSTSGPVRGYEQYF. CDR3 DNA sequence: TGTGCCAGCAGTTCGACTAGCGGTCCCGTTCGAGGCTACGAGCAGTACTTC.

This clonotype was seen repeatedly, ten times or more. The junction differs from germline at one of its ends, possibly a read error. V and J are TRBV6-6 and TRBJ1-2, with TRBD1 matching 9 bases. CDR3 length equals 13 residues. CDR1 and CDR2 from the germline V gene are MNHNY and SVGAGI (reference sequence). CDR3 protein: CGTGPGANYGYTF. DNA for the CDR3: TGCGGGACAGGGCCGGGGGCTAACTATGGCTACACCTTC.

The CDR3 protein is CASSIRPRAYMNTEAFF. The CDR3 bases are TGTGCCAGCAGCATCCGACCGCGGGCATACATGAACACTGAAGCTTTCTTT. The chain is built from TRBV7-9 and TRBJ1-1; D uncertain. Germline V lookup: CDR1 SEHNR, CDR2 FQNEAQ (reference sequence). The V gene lost 5 bases and the J gene lost 0 bases, with 19 bases spanning the gap. The CDR3 sequence is 17 residues long.

Note on this clonotype: A much larger clone lies a single base off, so this may be a read error. The DNA of the CDR3 is TGTGCCAGCAGCTTTTCACTCTCCCACAATGAGCAGTTCTTC. Translation: CASSFSLSHNEQFF. The genes are TRBV11-2 and TRBJ2-1; D is uncertain. CDR1 SGHAT and CDR2 FQNNGV come from the germline V gene. The CDR3 runs to 14 residues.

This clonotype was seen more than once but under ten times. The V gene is TRBV27, the J gene TRBJ2-3, with 7 bases lining up with TRBD1. Germline V gives CDR1 MNHEY, CDR2 SMNVEV (reference sequence). This CDR3 contains 15 residues. Trimming cost V 5 bases and J 1 base; bases outside gene matches: 6. CDR3: CASSQRQGRTDTQYF. The DNA for the CDR3 is TGTGCCAGCAGTCAACGACAGGGCCGCACAGATACGCAGTATTTT.

The chain is built from TRBV20-1 and TRBJ1-5; D is unresolved. CDR1 and CDR2 (germline): DFQATT, SNEGSKA (reference sequence). This CDR3 has 15 residues. V lost 5 bases, J lost 0 bases, and 14 bases lay in between. CDR3: CSAHSRHHSNQPQHF. The CDR3 DNA follows: TGCAGTGCTCATAGTAGACACCATAGCAATCAGCCCCAGCATTTT.

This clonotype was recorded a few times. A much larger clone differs from this one at a single base, so this may be a read error. The chain is built from TRBV2 and TRBJ2-3, with 7 bases lining up with TRBD1. This CDR3 contains 14 residues. Germline values: CDR1 SNHLY, CDR2 FYNNEI. CDR3 coding DNA: TGTGTCAGCAAAGAGGTACAGGGGACAGATACGCAGTATTTT. Translated: CVSKEVQGTDTQYF.

This clonotype was picked up many times. A much larger clone lies a single base off, so this may be a read error. The V gene is TRBV7-9, the J gene TRBJ2-1, with 8 bases that match TRBD2. The CDR3 length is 14 residues. Germline CDR1 SEHNR, CDR2 FQNEAQ (reference sequence). The J segment lost 10 bases and the V segment lost 5 bases, leaving 10 bases of the junction unmatched. The CDR3 coding sequence is TGTGCCAGCAGCGTAGATGGACTAGCCCCAGAGCAGTTCTTC. Amino acid sequence: CASSVDGLAPEQFF.

This clonotype was seen ten or more times. One base away lies a much larger clone, so this may be a sequencing read error. V usage is TRBV2 and J usage is TRBJ2-1, with a possible D match to TRBD1 (6 bases). The end of the DNA is better explained by TRBJ2-7, so the J call may be wrong. Germline lookup yields CDR1 SNHLY and CDR2 FYNNEI. The CDR3 has 14 residues. DNA of the CDR3: TGTGCCAGCAGTTGGCAGGGGATCTACAATGAGCAGTACTTC. It codes for CASSWQGIYNEQYF.

The chain uses TRBV20-1 and TRBJ2-1, with TRBD2 matching over 7 bases. The CDR3 extends over 15 amino acids. Germline trimming cut 6 bases from V and 3 bases from J; bases unmatched to any gene: 11. Germline-derived CDR1 and CDR2 are DFQATT and SNEGSKA (reference sequence). The CDR3 DNA reads as TGCAGTGCCCCCAGCGCTAGCGGTAGCTACAATGAGCAGTTCTTC. Protein product: CSAPSASGSYNEQFF.

This chain links TRBV7-7 with TRBJ2-1, with 10 bases matching TRBD2. The V gene's germline CDR1 is SSHAT and CDR2 FNYEAQ (reference sequence). V was pared by 3 bases and J by 6 bases, with 5 bases of the junction left unmatched. This CDR3 contains 15 residues. CDR3 nucleotides: TGTGCCAGCAGCTTGGGACTAGCGTCCAGCAATGAGCAGTTCTTC. Protein product: CASSLGLASSNEQFF. Complete variable domain (other parts from reference TRBV7-7 and TRBJ2-1): GAGVSQSPRYKVTKRGQDVTLRCDPISSHATLYWYQQALGQGPEFLTYFNYEAQPDKSGLPSDRFSAERPEGSISTLTIQRTEQRDSAMYRCASSLGLASSNEQFFGPGTRLTVL.